Presented here are 23 T cell receptor beta chains from one specimen sequenced in a study of beta chain features in type 1 diabetes. Findings of the study overall: When Type 1 diabetes patients were examined, their TCRB CDR3s proved moderately but significantly shorter in all four CD4+ subsets.

The authors reverse transcribed all of the isolated RNA, so sequencing captured expressed TCRB transcripts. Using immunoSEQ multiplex PCR, the repertoire was profiled, and TCRdb retains in-frame clones only, with some absent. The sample holds 150,000 to 200,000 clones, around 8.3% seen once. These receptors have no identified antigens. Sample: central memory CD4+ T cells from blood. The receptor set was obtained from a woman younger than 35 with type 1 diabetes.

At least ten counts were recorded for this clone. The gene calls are TRBV5-4 and TRBJ1-2, with TRBD1 matching over 7 bases. This CDR3 has 14 residues. The junction had 8 bases not matched to a gene; V was cut back by 5 bases and J by 4 bases. The germline gives CDR1 SGHNT, CDR2 YYREEE (reference sequence). CDR3 coding DNA: TGTGCCAGCAGGCCGGGGACAGAAGTCTATGGCTACACCTTC. This translates into CASRPGTEVYGYTF.

The CDR3 DNA sequence: TGCGCCAGCCAGGGGCTGGGGGGGTTTGAGACCCAGTACTTC. Translation gives CASQGLGGFETQYF. V and J are TRBV5-1 and TRBJ2-5; D perhaps matches TRBD2 (7 bases). This CDR3 has 14 amino acids. The V gene lost 7 bases and the J gene lost 5 bases, with 18 bases spanning the gap. Germline assignment: CDR1 SGHRS and CDR2 YFSETQ.

The chain employs TRBV4-3 and TRBJ1-4; D might be TRBD1 (5 bases). The CDR3 sequence is 15 residues long. The germline V gene has CDR1 LGHNA and CDR2 YSLEER. The ends were cut back, 0 bases at V and 8 bases at J, with 13 bases in the middle. DNA for the CDR3: TGCGCCAGCAGCCAAGATCCCAGGGTCACGGAAAAACTGTTTTTT. Protein sequence: CASSQDPRVTEKLFF.

V and J are TRBV2 and TRBJ2-7, with D perhaps TRBD2 (6 bases). The CDR3 covers 15 residues. The germline V gene encodes CDR1 SNHLY and CDR2 FYNNEI. The V and J ends lost 2 bases and 0 bases respectively, with 11 bases between them. The CDR3 sequence: CASSENPGDSYEQYF. Written as DNA, the CDR3 is TGTGCCAGCAGTGAAAACCCGGGGGACTCCTACGAGCAGTACTTC.

The chain combines TRBV4-1 with TRBJ2-1, with a tentative D call TRBD2 (5 bases). V shed 2 bases and J shed 4 bases, with 12 bases lying between them. Per germline, CDR1 MGHRA and CDR2 YSYEKL. This CDR3 spans 15 amino acids. CDR3 loop: CASSQTRESYNEQFF. The CDR3 DNA reads as TGCGCCAGCAGCCAAACGAGGGAGAGTTACAATGAGCAGTTCTTC.

This clone was observed a few times. This chain links TRBV6-6 with TRBJ2-3; 12 positions match TRBD2. Germline assignment: CDR1 MNHNY and CDR2 SVGAGI (reference sequence). The CDR3 has 15 residues. The ends lost 5 bases at V and 6 bases at J; junction bases unmatched: 6. The CDR3, as DNA: TGTGCCAGCAGTCGCCGGACTAGCGGGGTGGATACGCAGTATTTT. Translation: CASSRRTSGVDTQYF.

This clone occurred a few times. This chain links TRBV7-2 with TRBJ2-2; TRBD2 aligns across 8 bases. The CDR3 has 16 amino acids. V dropped 4 bases and J dropped 6; count of bases not matched to a gene: 10. Per germline, CDR1 SGHTA and CDR2 FQGNSA. CDR3 in amino acids: CASSSKPGLEAGELFF. The CDR3 nucleotides read TGTGCCAGCAGCTCAAAGCCGGGACTAGAGGCCGGGGAGCTGTTTTTT.

This chain uses TRBV6-5 with TRBJ2-7, with a weak D call TRBD2 (5 bases). Germline V lookup: CDR1 MNHEY, CDR2 SVGAGI. With 4 bases removed from V and 1 base from J, the gap between germline ends came to 14 bases. CDR3 length equals 15 residues. CDR3 amino acids: CASSSKRTVSYEQYF. The CDR3 DNA reads TGTGCCAGCAGTTCGAAGCGGACTGTTTCCTACGAGCAGTACTTC.

The gene calls are TRBV25-1 and TRBJ2-2, with 14 bases aligning to TRBD2. Germline V gene sequence: CDR1 MGHDK, CDR2 SYGVNS. Germline trimming cut 4 bases from V and 8 bases from J; bases unmatched to any gene: 6. The CDR3 covers 16 residues. CDR3 sequence (DNA): TGTGCCAGCAGTGGCACCGGGACTAGCGGGAGTGGGGAGCTGTTTTTT. This sequence encodes CASSGTGTSGSGELFF.

The genes are TRBV29-1 and TRBJ2-7; D ambiguous. Germline values: CDR1 SQVTM, CDR2 ANQGSEA. The CDR3 contains 11 residues. Trimming took off 5 bases at V and 6 bases at J, with 11 bases between the two ends. CDR3 protein: CSVQTVVEQYF. The CDR3 coding sequence is TGCAGCGTTCAAACGGTCGTCGAGCAGTACTTC.

The chain has TRBV7-2 and TRBJ2-1, with 8 bases that match TRBD1. Germline V CDR1 and CDR2: SGHTA, FQGNSA. With 7 bases clipped from V and 5 bases from J, the junction kept 10 bases outside the gene matches. The CDR3 spans 15 residues. The CDR3 sequence is CASNLGDRPHNEQFF. Written as DNA, the CDR3 is TGTGCCAGCAATCTTGGGGACAGGCCTCACAATGAGCAGTTCTTC.

This chain joins TRBV9 and TRBJ2-7; 9 bases fit TRBD2. The length of the CDR3 is 18 residues. CDR1 and CDR2 from the germline V gene are SGDLS and YYNGEE. V shed 0 bases, J shed 5 bases, and the junction held 15 bases outside the gene matches. The CDR3 coding sequence is TGTGCCAGCAGCGTAGTGGGTAGCGGGAGATCTCACACCCACGAGCAGTACTTC. Translating it yields CASSVVGSGRSHTHEQYF.

The chain links TRBV27 to TRBJ1-2, with a possible D match to TRBD1 (6 bases). Germline V lookup: CDR1 MNHEY, CDR2 SMNVEV (reference sequence). Trimming left V 7 bases short and J 2 bases short, with 8 bases between. The CDR3 spans 12 residues. CDR3 in amino acids: CASTTGNYGYTF. The CDR3 DNA is TGTGCCAGCACCACAGGGAACTATGGCTACACCTTC.

This clone occurred a few times. V usage is TRBV4-3 and J usage is TRBJ2-7, with TRBD2 identical over 10 bases. Trimming took 5 bases from V and 2 from J; bases not matched to a gene: 6. This CDR3 comprises 15 residues. Looked up from germline, CDR1 is LGHNA and CDR2 is YSLEER. The CDR3 DNA follows: TGCGCCAGCAGCTCTGCGCTAGCGGGAGCCTACGAGCAGTACTTC. As protein: CASSSALAGAYEQYF.

The chain recombines TRBV5-6 with TRBJ2-1; D is perhaps TRBD1 (6 bases). With 5 bases removed from V and 3 bases from J, the gap between germline ends came to 9 bases. This CDR3 region has 13 residues. Germline assignment: CDR1 SGHDT and CDR2 YYEEEE. CDR3 nucleotide sequence: TGTGCCAGCAGAACGGGACACTACAATGAGCAGTTCTTC. It encodes CASRTGHYNEQFF.

The gene calls are TRBV21-1 and TRBJ1-5. TRBV21-1 is shown as a pseudogene. CDR3 length equals 16 residues. This CDR3 reads CAVCREGTYSNQPQHF. The DNA for the CDR3 is TGTGCCGTATGTCGTGAGGGGACTTACAGCAATCAGCCCCAGCATTTT.

This clone was observed a handful of times. This chain links TRBV6-6 with TRBJ1-5; 9 nucleotides align to TRBD1. Germline CDR1 MNHNY, CDR2 SVGAGI (reference sequence). CDR3 length: 16 amino acids. The V segment lost 2 bases and the J segment 0 bases; nucleotides outside the gene matches: 2. The CDR3 nucleotides are TGTGCCAGCAGTTACGGACAGGGGTTTAGCAATCAGCCCCAGCATTTT. This sequence encodes CASSYGQGFSNQPQHF.

The chain uses TRBV10-3 and TRBJ1-1; 10 nucleotides line up with TRBD1. Germline assignment: CDR1 ENHRY and CDR2 SYGVKD. The junction had 4 bases not matched to a gene; V was cut back by 3 bases and J by 0 bases. The CDR3 length is 16 residues. CDR3: CAISDLGQGMNTEAFF. The CDR3 nucleotides read TGTGCCATCAGTGACCTGGGACAGGGGATGAACACTGAAGCTTTCTTT.

This clone was counted a few times. The chain is built from TRBV11-3 and TRBJ2-7, with a tentative D call TRBD2 (6 bases). This CDR3 is built from 13 residues. Trimming took off 3 bases at V and 6 bases at J, with 12 bases between the two ends. CDR1 and CDR2 (germline): SGHNT, YENEEA. As DNA, the CDR3 is TGTGCCAGCAGCTTGGGGGAGGCGCGCGAGCAGTACTTC. This translates into CASSLGEAREQYF.

This clone turned up a few times. The chain employs TRBV7-8 and TRBJ1-1; TRBD1 is a possible D gene (5 bases). The CDR3 is 16 amino acids. From germline, CDR1 is SGHVS and CDR2 FQNEAQ. Deletions cut 1 base from V and 0 bases from J, with 12 bases between. The CDR3 region has the DNA TGTGCCAGCAGCTTAGGGGGGGAAGGGATGAACACTGAAGCTTTCTTT. This sequence encodes CASSLGGEGMNTEAFF.

The genes are TRBV10-3 and TRBJ2-7; tentative D call: TRBD1 (7 bases). Per germline, CDR1 ENHRY and CDR2 SYGVKD. This CDR3 comprises 14 residues. V lost 6 bases and J 1 base, leaving 13 bases between the germline ends. The CDR3 DNA is TGTGCCATCAGAGTTGCGGGACAGTCCTACGAGCAGTACTTC. Amino acid sequence: CAIRVAGQSYEQYF.

This clone was seen only a few times. This chain connects TRBV5-4 to TRBJ2-5; 7 bases agree with TRBD2. In germline, CDR1 is SGHNT, CDR2 YYREEE (reference sequence). V lost 7 bases to trimming and J lost 4 bases; unmatched junction nucleotides: 10. CDR3 size: 14 residues. Here the CDR3 DNA reads TGTGCCAGCCGTTGGGGAGGGAGGGCAGAGACCCAGTACTTC. It codes for CASRWGGRAETQYF.

This clone was counted a few times. The J gene is TRBJ1-5, the V gene TRBV30, with D possibly matching TRBD1 (5 bases). Trimming removed 0 bases from V and 6 bases from J, with 6 bases in between. This CDR3 comprises 12 residues. CDR1 GTSNPN and CDR2 SVGIG come from the germline V gene (reference sequence). The CDR3 spells CAWSVGVQPQHF. The CDR3 DNA is TGTGCCTGGAGTGTAGGGGTTCAGCCCCAGCATTTT. Filled out from reference TRBV30 and TRBJ1-5, the complete variable domain reads SQTIHQWPATLVQPVGSPLSLECTVEGTSNPNLYWYRQAAGRGLQLLFYSVGIGQISSEVPQNLSASRPQDRQFILSSKKLLLSDSGFYLCAWSVGVQPQHFGDGTRLSIL.